Below are 28 T cell receptor beta chains sequenced from a single sample in a study of T-cell memory formation after mild COVID-19. TCRdb ran MiXCR on the 5' RACE reads and lists one entry per CDR3 protein. The sample records roughly 110,000 distinct CDR3 sequences, 15% to 20% being singletons. The specimen was PBMCs or a T cell subset sorted from them (not recorded which). Receptors originate from an adult woman who had mild COVID-19 (a few samples of this study predate the infection). Cell type and time point are not known.

This clonotype was seen only a few times. The chain links TRBV7-9 to TRBJ2-7; 12 bases are shared with TRBD2. The V gene's germline CDR1 is SEHNR and CDR2 FQNEAQ (reference sequence). V dropped 5 bases and J dropped 6; count of bases not matched to a gene: 2. This CDR3 is built from 13 residues. The CDR3 spells CASSLTSGSEQYF. The CDR3 nucleotides read TGTGCCAGCAGCCTGACTAGCGGGAGCGAGCAGTACTTC.

This clonotype is categorized as medium-sized. The gene calls are TRBV5-4 and TRBJ1-1; D unresolved. Trimming cost V 0 bases and J 3 bases, with 12 bases left between them. The CDR3 length is 15 residues. CDR1 and CDR2 (germline): SGHNT, YYREEE (reference sequence). The CDR3 coding sequence is TGTGCCAGCAGCTTGGAAAAGGCCTTTGACACTGAAGCTTTCTTT. Translation: CASSLEKAFDTEAFF.

This clonotype turned up a few times. The J gene is TRBJ1-2, the V gene TRBV7-9, with TRBD1 matching 7 bases. V trimming: 2 bases; J trimming: 3 bases; junction bases outside the gene matches: 9. The germline V gene encodes CDR1 SEHNR and CDR2 FQNEAQ (reference sequence). The CDR3 covers 16 residues. The CDR3 loop reads CASSLPDRVSDYGYTF. DNA for the CDR3: TGTGCCAGCAGCTTACCCGACAGGGTCTCTGACTATGGCTACACCTTC.

The chain uses TRBV4-1 and TRBJ2-3, with D perhaps matching TRBD2 (6 bases). V lost 0 bases and J lost 2, with 12 bases in between. Germline V gene sequence: CDR1 MGHRA, CDR2 YSYEKL. The CDR3 contains 16 residues. CDR3 in DNA: TGCGCCAGCAGCCAAGATAATAGCGGCTACACAGATACGCAGTATTTT. Its protein is CASSQDNSGYTDTQYF.

This chain uses TRBV9 with TRBJ2-3; perhaps TRBD1 as D (5 bases). This CDR3 is 15 amino acids long. Trimming cost V 1 base and J 2 bases, with 11 bases left between them. Germline lookup yields CDR1 SGDLS and CDR2 YYNGEE. The CDR3 spells CASSVWGRPTDTQYF. CDR3 in DNA: TGTGCCAGCAGCGTATGGGGCAGGCCCACAGATACGCAGTATTTT.

The chain employs TRBV2 and TRBJ2-3; 9 bases map to TRBD2. In germline, CDR1 is SNHLY, CDR2 FYNNEI. The V gene end was trimmed by 3 bases and the J gene end by 1 base; junction bases not matched to a gene: 2. This CDR3 spans 15 amino acids. The CDR3 coding sequence is TGTGCCAGCAGTGACCAGCGGGGGGGCACAGATACGCAGTATTTT. Protein: CASSDQRGGTDTQYF.

This clonotype was observed a handful of times. The rearrangement uses TRBV30 and TRBJ1-2, with TRBD1 identical over 9 bases. The V gene end was trimmed by 2 bases and the J gene end by 4 bases; junction bases not matched to a gene: 5. Per germline, CDR1 GTSNPN and CDR2 SVGIG (reference sequence). The CDR3 runs to 14 residues. This chain's CDR3 is CAWSLGQGFYGYTF. The CDR3 nucleotides are TGTGCCTGGAGTCTCGGACAGGGGTTCTATGGCTACACCTTC.

V is TRBV9 and J is TRBJ1-5, with D uncertain. In germline, CDR1 is SGDLS, CDR2 YYNGEE. V was cut by 0 bases and J by 2 bases, with 6 bases left in between. This CDR3 has 14 residues. CDR3 in amino acids: CASSVDGGNQPQHF. CDR3 sequence (DNA): TGTGCCAGCAGCGTAGATGGAGGCAATCAGCCCCAGCATTTT.

This rearrangement joins TRBV4-3 to TRBJ2-7; D is possibly TRBD1 (5 bases). The V gene lost 6 bases and the J gene lost 1 base, with 13 bases spanning the gap. CDR1 is LGHNA, CDR2 YSLEER, per germline. The CDR3 length is 14 residues. The CDR3 sequence is CASSRLDRSYEQYF. Here the CDR3 DNA reads TGCGCCAGCAGTCGCCTCGACAGATCCTACGAGCAGTACTTC.

The rearrangement joins TRBV4-1 to TRBJ2-3, with 13 positions matching TRBD2. V dropped 4 bases and J dropped 0; count of bases not matched to a gene: 4. CDR3 length equals 17 residues. CDR1 is MGHRA, CDR2 YSYEKL, per germline. CDR3 DNA sequence: TGCGCCAGCAGCCGCACACTAGCGGGGGGGAGCACAGATACGCAGTATTTT. This codes for CASSRTLAGGSTDTQYF.

This clonotype is hyperexpanded. The genes are TRBV25-1 and TRBJ1-2, with TRBD1 as a possible D gene (5 bases). This CDR3 spans 15 amino acids. Trimming cost V 2 bases and J 3 bases, with 13 bases left between them. Germline values: CDR1 MGHDK, CDR2 SYGVNS. CDR3 nucleotides: TGTGCCAGCAGTGAAACTGCAGAAGGGGACTATGGCTACACCTTC. It encodes CASSETAEGDYGYTF.

The rearrangement links TRBV9 to TRBJ2-5; 9 bases fit TRBD2. Germline V CDR1 and CDR2: SGDLS, YYNGEE. V was pared by 1 base and J by 7 bases, with 5 bases of the junction left unmatched. The CDR3 loop spans 14 amino acids. DNA of the CDR3: TGTGCCAGCAGCGTAAGCGGGAGGAGTGTGACCCAGTACTTC. Residues: CASSVSGRSVTQYF.

The chain combines TRBV2 with TRBJ2-7; 7 bases agree with TRBD1. From germline, CDR1 is SNHLY and CDR2 FYNNEI. Trimming took 7 bases from V and 4 from J; bases not matched to a gene: 10. The CDR3 is 14 amino acids. Here the CDR3 reads CASKSRDRVYEQYF. The CDR3 nucleotides read TGTGCCAGCAAATCCCGTGACAGGGTTTACGAGCAGTACTTC. The variable domain in full, with the rest retrieved from reference TRBV2 and TRBJ2-7, is EPEVTQTPSHQVTQMGQEVILRCVPISNHLYFYWYRQILGQKVEFLVSFYNNEISEKSEIFDDQFSVERPDGSNFTLKIRSTKLEDSAMYFCASKSRDRVYEQYFGPGTRLTVT.

The chain is built from TRBV5-1 and TRBJ1-2; unclear D gene. Germline V gene data show CDR1 as SGHRS and CDR2 as YFSETQ. CDR3 length: 13 residues. The V end was cut by 3 bases, the J end by 4 bases, with 10 bases between. The CDR3 region is CASSSRDVYGYTF. CDR3 coding DNA: TGCGCCAGCAGCTCCCGAGATGTCTATGGCTACACCTTC.

This clonotype appeared a single time. The gene calls are TRBV4-1 and TRBJ1-4; D call uncertain. Looked up from germline, CDR1 is MGHRA and CDR2 is YSYEKL. V was cut by 4 bases and J by 7 bases, with 7 bases left in between. The CDR3 length is 12 residues. The CDR3 DNA follows: TGCGCCAGCAGCCCCCCGAGTGAAAAACTGTTTTTT. Translating it yields CASSPPSEKLFF.

The chain carries TRBV6-4 and TRBJ2-1; 12 bases align to TRBD2. There are 14 residues in the CDR3. V lost 10 bases, J lost 9 bases, and 10 bases stayed unmatched. Germline V gene data show CDR1 as MRHNA and CDR2 as SNTAGT. Here the CDR3 reads CATRLAGELGEQFF. The DNA for the CDR3 is TGTGCCACCCGACTAGCGGGAGAGCTAGGTGAGCAGTTCTTC.

This clonotype was counted ten times or more. In DNA, the CDR3 is TGCAGCGTCGACGGACTAGCGGGAGATTTTGATACGCAGTATTTT. Translation gives CSVDGLAGDFDTQYF. V and J are TRBV29-1 and TRBJ2-3; 13 nucleotides line up with TRBD2. V shed 6 bases, J shed 6 bases, and the junction held 9 bases outside the gene matches. Germline values: CDR1 SQVTM, CDR2 ANQGSEA. CDR3 length: 15 amino acids.

This clonotype was seen more than once but under ten times. The genes are TRBV3-1 and TRBJ2-7, with D possibly TRBD2 on 5 matching bases. The germline V gene has CDR1 LGHDT and CDR2 YNNKEL (reference sequence). V lost 4 bases to trimming and J lost 1 base, with 14 bases between them. This CDR3 contains 15 residues. The CDR3 DNA is TGTGCCAGCAGCCTCGGACTCTCAGCGTCCTACGAGCAGTACTTC. Protein sequence: CASSLGLSASYEQYF.

The genes are TRBV4-1 and TRBJ2-2; D gene uncertain. The V end lost 1 base, the J end lost 6 bases, and 15 bases lay between the germline ends. CDR3 length: 16 amino acids. Germline CDR1 and CDR2: MGHRA and YSYEKL. CDR3 in DNA: TGCGCCAGCAGCCAAGTCTTGAAGGGTATGGCCGGGGAGCTGTTTTTT. The encoded protein is CASSQVLKGMAGELFF.

J is TRBJ2-7 and V is TRBV7-6; 13 bases agree with TRBD2. Germline loops: CDR1 SGHVS, CDR2 FNYEAQ. CDR3 length: 17 residues. The ends lost 1 base at V and 7 bases at J; junction bases unmatched: 10. This chain's CDR3 is CASSLDGTSGVNGEQYF. The CDR3 bases are TGTGCCAGCAGCTTAGACGGGACTAGCGGGGTGAATGGAGAGCAGTACTTC.

V is TRBV6-2 or TRBV6-3 and J is TRBJ2-1, with D possibly TRBD1 on 5 matching bases. This CDR3 has 14 amino acids. Germline assignment: CDR1 MNHEY and CDR2 SVGEGT. The V end lost 2 bases, the J end lost 4 bases, and 9 bases lay between the germline ends. CDR3 region: CASSYGADYNEQFF. The CDR3 nucleotides are TGTGCCAGCAGTTACGGGGCGGATTACAATGAGCAGTTCTTC.

This clonotype was seen a few times. The chain recombines TRBV5-1 with TRBJ2-7; tentatively, D is TRBD1 (5 bases). The V and J ends lost 2 bases and 3 bases respectively, with 12 bases between them. CDR1 and CDR2 (germline): SGHRS, YFSETQ. This CDR3 is built from 14 residues. The DNA for the CDR3 is TGCGCCAGCAGCTTCACTCGGCAGGGCTACGAGCAGTACTTC. It specifies CASSFTRQGYEQYF.

This clonotype has just a few counts. This chain uses TRBV12-3 or TRBV12-4 with TRBJ2-7; 9 positions match TRBD1. J lost 0 bases, V lost 4 bases, and 1 base had no gene match. CDR3 length: 14 amino acids. As DNA, the CDR3 is TGTGCCAGCAGTTCGGACAGGGGCTCCTACGAGCAGTACTTC. Amino acid sequence: CASSSDRGSYEQYF.

Only a few counts were recorded for this clonotype. This sequence joins TRBV3-1 and TRBJ2-7; possibly TRBD1 or TRBD2 for D (6 bases each). The CDR3 is 15 amino acids. Per the germline V gene, CDR1 is LGHDT and CDR2 is YNNKEL (reference sequence). The V end lost 0 bases, the J end lost 4 bases, and 13 bases lay between the germline ends. CDR3 sequence reads: CASSQEAGHLYEQYF. The CDR3 nucleotides are TGTGCCAGCAGCCAAGAGGCGGGACACCTTTACGAGCAGTACTTC.

The J gene is TRBJ2-1, the V gene TRBV5-1; 8 bases map to TRBD1. The CDR3 has 16 residues. With 4 bases clipped from V and 2 bases from J, the junction kept 8 bases outside the gene matches. The germline CDR1 and CDR2 sequences are SGHRS and YFSETQ. CDR3 in amino acids: CASSLWTGTAYNEQFF. For the CDR3, the DNA is TGCGCCAGCAGCCTTTGGACAGGGACGGCCTACAATGAGCAGTTCTTC.

The chain's CDR3 is CASSGYSGETQYF. CDR3 in DNA: TGTGCCAGCAGCGGATACAGCGGGGAGACGCAGTATTTT. J is TRBJ2-3 and V is TRBV7-9; 7 nucleotides agree with TRBD2. J gave up 9 bases and V 5 bases, and 8 bases lay outside the gene matches. Per germline, CDR1 SEHNR and CDR2 FQNEAQ (reference sequence). The CDR3 is made up of 13 amino acids.

The rearrangement joins TRBV4-1 to TRBJ2-7, with D perhaps matching TRBD1 or TRBD2 (5 bases each). The germline V and J ends were trimmed by 4 bases and 2 bases, with 15 bases remaining between them. The CDR3 runs 15 residues. CDR1 MGHRA and CDR2 YSYEKL come from the germline V gene. The CDR3 here is CASSPSGAKAYEQYF. Here the CDR3 DNA reads TGCGCCAGCAGCCCCTCCGGGGCCAAAGCCTACGAGCAGTACTTC.

The chain links TRBV12-3 or TRBV12-4 to TRBJ2-2; the match to TRBD2 covers 14 bases. This CDR3 comprises 19 residues. The junction had 14 bases not matched to a gene; V was cut back by 4 bases and J by 7 bases. The DNA of the CDR3 is TGTGCCAGCAGTTATGGGACTAGCGGGAGAATTTTCCGGAGCGGGGAGCTGTTTTTT. Amino acid sequence: CASSYGTSGRIFRSGELFF.